These T cell receptor beta chains were read from a single sample in a study of human T cells and chemical hapten exposure. TCRdb passed the RACE reads through MiXCR, listing each CDR3 protein once. Among under 200,000 distinct CDR3 sequences listed, approximately 15% were seen once. The input for sequencing was whole blood, taken in connection with sensitization to the hapten diphenylcyclopropenone (DPC). The receptors shown here come from a woman aged 25 to 45 with alopecia areata. Some clones in this sample may be carry-over from other donors' samples. Both conserved end residues are part of each CDR3. D genes are given only for firm matches. The size of a clone is reported for some rows only, either as once, few or many, or as a class for expanded clones.

cdr3_aa	cdr3_nt	j_call	v_call	d_call	clone_size
CASSVGSSLITDTQYF	TGTGCCAGCAGCGTAGGATCTAGCTTGATTACAGATACGCAGTATTTT	TRBJ2-3	TRBV9	-	-
CASRSTGVNRGSYNSPLHF	TGTGCAAGTCGCTCAACAGGGGTAAATCGAGGCTCCTATAATTCACCCCTCCACTTT	TRBJ1-6	TRBV12-2	-	-
CASSILSGGLDTQYF	TGTGCCAGTAGTATCCTTTCAGGGGGATTGGATACGCAGTATTTT	TRBJ2-3	TRBV19	TRBD1	few
CASSLTGVYEQYF	TGTGCCAGCAGCCTAACAGGGGTGTACGAGCAGTACTTC	TRBJ2-7	TRBV5-6	TRBD1	-
CAWKSHMNTEAFF	TGTGCCTGGAAGTCTCACATGAACACTGAAGCTTTCTTT	TRBJ1-1	TRBV30	-	many
CASSLVTATITEAFF	TGTGCCAGCAGCTTAGTGACAGCCACCATCACTGAAGCTTTCTTT	TRBJ1-1	TRBV11-3	-	few
CSARGVDRQKPQETQYF	TGCAGTGCTAGAGGGGTAGACAGACAAAAGCCTCAAGAGACCCAGTACTTC	TRBJ2-5	TRBV20-1	-	-
CSARDGNEQFF	TGCAGTGCTAGAGATGGGAATGAGCAGTTCTTC	TRBJ2-1	TRBV20-1	-	few
CASSLSLGAVSGEKLFF	TGTGCCAGCAGTTTATCTTTGGGGGCAGTTTCAGGAGAAAAACTGTTTTTT	TRBJ1-4	TRBV28	-	few
CSGSRLATDTQYF	TGCAGTGGTAGCAGACTAGCCACAGATACGCAGTATTTT	TRBJ2-3	TRBV20-1	TRBD2	once
CASSLAGQGRGTEAFF	TGTGCCAGCAGCTTAGCCGGACAGGGCCGCGGCACTGAAGCTTTCTTT	TRBJ1-1	TRBV7-8	TRBD1	-
CASSLYQGSYNSPLHF	TGTGCCAGCAGTTTATATCAGGGTTCCTATAATTCACCCCTCCACTTT	TRBJ1-6	TRBV28	-	many
CASGAQGPGAGEQFF	TGTGCCAGCGGCGCCCAGGGACCGGGAGCCGGCGAGCAGTTCTTC	TRBJ2-1	TRBV6-5	-	-
CACPNGRGNTEAFF	TGTGCCTGTCCTAACGGGCGCGGGAACACTGAAGCTTTCTTT	TRBJ1-1	TRBV30	-	-
CASRGADTTNEKLFF	TGTGCCAGCAGGGGGGCAGATACAACTAATGAAAAACTGTTTTTT	TRBJ1-4	TRBV4-2	-	few
CASSQRIRGVNTEAFF	TGTGCCAGCAGCCAACGCATTAGGGGGGTAAACACTGAAGCTTTCTTT	TRBJ1-1	TRBV14	-	-
CASSENGVRGTEAFF	TGTGCCAGCAGTGAAAACGGTGTTCGGGGCACTGAAGCTTTCTTT	TRBJ1-1	TRBV25-1	-	-
CASRRTGTGNQPQHF	TGTGCCAGCAGACGCACCGGGACAGGCAATCAGCCCCAGCATTTT	TRBJ1-5	TRBV28	TRBD1	few
CAISEYGGTSGNTIYF	TGTGCCATCAGTGAGTACGGCGGGACCTCTGGAAACACCATATATTTT	TRBJ1-3	TRBV10-3	-	-
CASSQDLRDGREEQYF	TGTGCCAGCAGCCAAGATCTGCGGGATGGAAGGGAAGAGCAGTACTTC	TRBJ2-7	TRBV3-1	-	few
CASSLQFPGNTIYF	TGTGCCAGCAGCTTACAGTTTCCTGGAAACACCATATATTTT	TRBJ1-3	TRBV3-1	-	few
CSVPLSGSRTDTQYF	TGCAGCGTCCCACTTAGCGGGAGCCGAACGGATACGCAGTATTTT	TRBJ2-3	TRBV29-1	TRBD2	-
CASRRDRATDTQYF	TGTGCCAGCAGACGGGACAGGGCAACAGATACGCAGTATTTT	TRBJ2-3	TRBV2	TRBD1	many
CASRTNWRLFF	TGTGCCAGCAGAACCAACTGGAGGCTGTTTTTT	TRBJ1-4	TRBV28	-	many
CASSYPGQGNSPLHF	TGTGCCAGCAGTTACCCGGGACAGGGAAATTCACCCCTCCACTTT	TRBJ1-6	TRBV6-2/TRBV6-3	TRBD1	-
CASSQRAPRELFF	TGCGCCAGCAGCCAACGGGCGCCTAGGGAGCTGTTTTTT	TRBJ2-2	TRBV4-3	-	-
CASSLVLGGRTDTQYF	TGTGCCAGCAGCTTAGTACTGGGAGGTCGAACAGATACGCAGTATTTT	TRBJ2-3	TRBV11-2	-	-
CASSQDRGYEQYF	TGTGCCAGCAGCCAGGACAGGGGGTACGAGCAGTACTTC	TRBJ2-7	TRBV4-2	TRBD1	few
CASSYSMTGSSYNSPLHF	TGTGCCAGCAGTTACTCGATGACAGGGAGCTCCTATAATTCACCCCTCCACTTT	TRBJ1-6	TRBV6-5	TRBD1	-
CASSSGLAGYTF	TGTGCCAGCAGCTCGGGACTAGCGGGCTACACCTTC	TRBJ1-2	TRBV11-2	-	few
CASRSHRGNYGYTF	TGTGCCAGCAGAAGCCACAGGGGGAACTATGGCTACACCTTC	TRBJ1-2	TRBV28	TRBD1	-
CASRLTGGSYEQYF	TGTGCCAGCAGATTAACGGGAGGATCCTACGAGCAGTACTTC	TRBJ2-7	TRBV2	TRBD2	-
CASSLTRTAYEQYF	TGTGCCAGCAGCCTGACCCGTACGGCCTACGAGCAGTACTTC	TRBJ2-7	TRBV7-8	-	many
CASSQVAGGSTDTQYF	TGCGCCAGCAGCCAAGTAGCGGGAGGGAGCACAGATACGCAGTATTTT	TRBJ2-3	TRBV4-1	TRBD2	-
CSVSTTGTGGEKLFF	TGCAGCGTTTCGACAACCGGGACAGGGGGTGAAAAACTGTTTTTT	TRBJ1-4	TRBV29-1	TRBD1	few
CAISEGAAGNQPQHF	TGTGCCATCAGTGAGGGTGCGGCAGGAAATCAGCCCCAGCATTTT	TRBJ1-5	TRBV10-3	-	-
CASSLIVPQRNTEAFF	TGTGCCAGCAGCTTAATCGTCCCGCAAAGGAACACTGAAGCTTTCTTT	TRBJ1-1	TRBV7-2	-	-
CASSQEGQGYSGNTIYF	TGCGCCAGCAGCCAAGAGGGGCAGGGTTACTCTGGAAACACCATATATTTT	TRBJ1-3	TRBV4-3	-	-
CASSRGVDRGAYGYTF	TGTGCCAGCAGCCGCGGTGTGGACAGGGGGGCCTATGGCTACACCTTC	TRBJ1-2	TRBV5-4	TRBD1	many
CASRRTSGGLIYNEQFF	TGTGCCAGCAGGCGGACTAGCGGGGGGCTAATCTACAATGAGCAGTTCTTC	TRBJ2-1	TRBV6-2/TRBV6-3	TRBD2	few
CASSWSQAGTGELFF	TGTGCCAGCAGTTGGAGTCAGGCGGGCACCGGGGAGCTGTTTTTT	TRBJ2-2	TRBV6-2/TRBV6-3	-	few
CASSQSWVYEQYF	TGTGCCAGCAGCCAATCGTGGGTATACGAGCAGTACTTC	TRBJ2-7	TRBV16	-	many
CASSHTLGQGASSYNSPLHF	TGTGCCAGCAGTCATACCCTGGGGCAGGGGGCGAGCTCCTATAATTCACCCCTCCACTTT	TRBJ1-6	TRBV2	TRBD1	-
CAAWGVNYGYTF	TGTGCCGCCTGGGGTGTGAACTATGGCTACACCTTC	TRBJ1-2	TRBV25-1	-	-
CASSPPRTGYGYTF	TGTGCCAGCAGCCCCCCCCGGACGGGCTATGGCTACACCTTC	TRBJ1-2	TRBV7-2	-	-
CASSQDLRGSPQFF	TGCGCCAGCAGCCAAGATCTACGGGGCTCTCCGCAGTTCTTC	TRBJ2-1	TRBV4-1	-	few
CASSVGAVAYEQYF	TGTGCCAGCAGCGTAGGCGCGGTAGCCTACGAGCAGTACTTC	TRBJ2-7	TRBV9	-	few
CSAITSMNTEAFF	TGCAGTGCTATTACTTCGATGAACACTGAAGCTTTCTTT	TRBJ1-1	TRBV20-1	-	many
CAINWGHRGLEDTGELFF	TGTGCCATCAACTGGGGACACAGGGGGCTTGAGGACACCGGGGAGCTGTTTTTT	TRBJ2-2	TRBV10-3	TRBD1	-
CSARVNWAFTDTQYF	TGCAGTGCTAGGGTTAATTGGGCATTCACAGATACGCAGTATTTT	TRBJ2-3	TRBV20-1	-	-
CASSYSGPSSGANVLTF	TGTGCCAGCAGTTACTCCGGACCGAGCTCTGGGGCCAACGTCCTGACTTTC	TRBJ2-6	TRBV6-5	-	many
CASSIMGTYNEQFF	TGTGCCAGTAGTATAATGGGAACCTACAATGAGCAGTTCTTC	TRBJ2-1	TRBV19	-	-
CASSSPTRQGARTDTQYF	TGTGCCAGCAGTTCCCCGACCCGACAGGGGGCGAGGACAGATACGCAGTATTTT	TRBJ2-3	TRBV6-2/TRBV6-3	TRBD1	-
CASSSYYEQYF	TGTGCCAGCAGCTCTTACTACGAGCAGTACTTC	TRBJ2-7	TRBV7-2	-	-
CALPDSGANVLTF	TGTGCCCTACCGGACTCTGGGGCCAACGTCCTGACTTTC	TRBJ2-6	TRBV7-9	-	few
CASSYTDGSYEQYF	TGTGCCAGCAGCTACACGGACGGTTCCTACGAGCAGTACTTC	TRBJ2-7	TRBV7-8	-	few